This T cell receptor (beta chain) was sequenced for a study of cytomegalovirus exposure and HLA in healthy donors. Overall study results and limits: In a later analysis, DRB1 alleles had the most associated TCRs; HLA-C alleles the fewest. CMV serostatus was the only immune exposure information that was available. Donors were assumed by presence/absence analyses to have roughly uniform sequencing depth.

For this clone: Antigen specificity is unknown.

V lost 6 bases, J lost 3 bases, and 8 bases lay in between. CDR1 and CDR2 (germline): MNHEY, SMNVEV (reference sequence). CDR3 length equals 12 residues. PCR primers comprised 60 Vbeta and 13 Jbeta primers. Clones were read by immunoSEQ multiplex PCR, and TCRdb kept only the in-frame ones, dropping some. In total, the table holds about 67,000 clones. This TCR was sampled from a man younger than 40 in good health and CMV-seropositive. The sequencing input was PBMCs. This chain uses TRBV27 with TRBJ1-1, with a weak D call TRBD1 (6 bases). The CDR3 loop reads CASRDSYTEAFF. The CDR3 nucleotides are TGTGCCAGCAGGGACAGCTACACTGAAGCTTTCTTT.